One and the same sample provided the 14 T cell receptor beta chains below, sequenced in a study of T-cell memory formation after mild COVID-19. TCRdb called the 5' RACE reads again in MiXCR, with one record for every CDR3 protein. The sample consists of about 310,000 distinct CDR3 sequences, around 15% of them appearing once. Source material: PBMCs or a T cell subset sorted from them (not recorded which). The receptor source for this set is a man between 18 and 35 years old who had mild COVID-19 (a few samples of this study predate the infection). Cell type and time point are not known.

This rearrangement joins TRBV5-1 to TRBJ2-7; no firm D call. The CDR3 has 11 amino acids. Germline CDR1 reads SGHRS; CDR2 reads YFSETQ. Trimming shortened V by 3 bases and J by 9 bases, and 10 bases separated the two germline ends. The DNA of the CDR3 is TGCGCCAGCAGCTCGCAGGCCCGGCAGTACTTC. This codes for CASSSQARQYF.

CDR3 coding DNA: TGTGCCAGTAGTAAGGGACAGGGTCGTTCGAACACTGAAGCTTTCTTT. It specifies CASSKGQGRSNTEAFF. The chain has TRBV19 and TRBJ1-1, with 9 positions matching TRBD1. The CDR3 is made up of 16 amino acids. CDR1 is LNHDA, CDR2 SQIVND, per germline (reference sequence). Germline trimming cut 4 bases from V and 1 base from J; bases unmatched to any gene: 7.

In this sample, this clonotype turned up a few times. This chain uses TRBV5-4 with TRBJ1-2; D unresolved. Per germline, CDR1 SGHNT and CDR2 YYREEE (reference sequence). The CDR3 is 15 amino acids. Trimming removed 4 bases from V and 6 bases from J, with 19 bases in between. The CDR3 nucleotides read TGTGCCAGCAGCCCTTCGGCAGGAATGCCTCATGGCTACACCTTC. This encodes CASSPSAGMPHGYTF.

The rearrangement uses TRBV4-2 and TRBJ2-1; D is unclear. V lost 0 bases, J lost 2 bases, and 11 bases lay in between. The CDR3 is 16 amino acids. CDR1 and CDR2 (germline): LGHNA, YNFKEQ. DNA for the CDR3: TGTGCCAGCAGCCAAGATCGTATGGGGACCTACAATGAGCAGTTCTTC. Translating it yields CASSQDRMGTYNEQFF.

J is TRBJ1-1 and V is TRBV29-1; weak D call: TRBD1 (6 bases). The CDR3 totals 11 residues. V was pared by 6 bases and J by 8 bases, with 13 bases between. Germline V gene lookup returns CDR1 SQVTM and CDR2 ANQGSEA. CDR3 amino acids: CSVVKGVEAFF. CDR3 DNA sequence: TGCAGCGTAGTAAAGGGGGTCGAAGCTTTCTTT.

CDR3 loop: CASSLTGQSEAFF. Written as DNA, the CDR3 is TGTGCCAGCAGTCTCACAGGGCAGTCTGAAGCTTTCTTT. The V and J genes are TRBV27 and TRBJ1-1; TRBD1 might be the D (6 bases). This CDR3 has 13 residues. Trimming shortened V by 5 bases and J by 6 bases, and 13 bases separated the two germline ends. CDR1 is MNHEY, CDR2 SMNVEV, per germline (reference sequence).

This clonotype was observed at least ten times. This rearrangement joins TRBV7-2 to TRBJ1-3; D not certain. V lost 6 bases and J 4 bases, leaving 10 bases between the germline ends. The CDR3 covers 13 residues. Germline assignment: CDR1 SGHTA and CDR2 FQGNSA. CDR3 region: CASRLRSGNTIYF. For the CDR3, the DNA is TGTGCCAGCAGGCTAAGGTCGGGAAACACCATATATTTT.

This clonotype has a handful of counts. V gene TRBV20-1 combines with J gene TRBJ1-4; D is undetermined. CDR1 and CDR2 from the germline V gene are DFQATT and SNEGSKA (reference sequence). The V end lost 2 bases, the J end lost 0 bases, and 1 base lay between the germline ends. The CDR3 has 12 amino acids. The DNA of the CDR3 is TGCAGTGCTAGACCAACTAATGAAAAACTGTTTTTT. It translates to CSARPTNEKLFF.

This clonotype was detected many times. The rearrangement uses TRBV10-3 and TRBJ2-3; 10 positions agree with TRBD1. Germline V gives CDR1 ENHRY, CDR2 SYGVKD. V trimming: 7 bases; J trimming: 0 bases; junction bases outside the gene matches: 7. The CDR3 is made up of 16 amino acids. CDR3 nucleotide sequence: TGTGCCATCAAAGGACAGGGGGGCCCTAGCACAGATACGCAGTATTTT. Translation gives CAIKGQGGPSTDTQYF.

This clonotype has ten or more counts. V is TRBV7-2 and J is TRBJ2-5; tentatively, D is TRBD1 (6 bases). Trimming removed 2 bases from V and 3 bases from J, with 13 bases in between. The germline V gene encodes CDR1 SGHTA and CDR2 FQGNSA. The CDR3 length is 15 residues. The CDR3 DNA is TGTGCCAGCAGCTTATGGGCAGGGGTAAAAGAGACCCAGTACTTC. It codes for CASSLWAGVKETQYF.

This sequence joins TRBV24-1 and TRBJ2-1; D call uncertain. The V end was cut by 4 bases, the J end by 9 bases, with 12 bases between. The CDR3 extends over 13 amino acids. Germline V CDR1 and CDR2: KGHDR, SFDVKD. CDR3 sequence: CATSELGRAEQFF. The CDR3, as DNA: TGTGCCACCAGTGAACTCGGACGGGCTGAGCAGTTCTTC.

This clonotype showed up many times. The chain carries TRBV7-3 and TRBJ2-1; D not certain. Germline V CDR1 and CDR2: SGHTA, FQGTGA. Trimming cost V 6 bases and J 3 bases, with 3 bases left between them. The CDR3 covers 11 residues. In DNA form, the CDR3 reads TGTGCCAGCAGTAACTACAATGAGCAGTTCTTC. Its protein product is CASSNYNEQFF.

V gene TRBV20-1 combines with J gene TRBJ2-2; 10 bases line up with TRBD1. CDR1 is DFQATT, CDR2 SNEGSKA, per germline (reference sequence). Unmatched junction bases numbered 5, after V lost 0 bases and J lost 7 bases. The CDR3 spans 15 residues. For the CDR3, the DNA is TGCAGTGCTAGAGACCTGACAGGGGGCATCGGGGAGCTGTTTTTT. Amino acid sequence: CSARDLTGGIGELFF.

This sequence joins TRBV5-1 and TRBJ2-6; 7 bases agree with TRBD1. The CDR3 length is 15 residues. V was clipped by 3 bases and J by 7 bases; unmatched bases: 7. The germline V gene encodes CDR1 SGHRS and CDR2 YFSETQ. CDR3 nucleotide sequence: TGCGCCAGCAGCTCGAACAGGGGAAGCGCCAACGTCCTGACTTTC. This gives the protein CASSSNRGSANVLTF.